These 29 T cell receptor beta chains share one sample of origin, sequenced in a study of identical twins. TCRdb itself ran the 5' RACE reads through MiXCR, one entry per CDR3 protein. The sample holds about 920,000 distinct CDR3 sequences, 9% to 15% seen once. A further study also used this sample, focusing on yellow fever vaccine responses in identical twins.

Source material: PBMCs. The receptors stem from a young woman in good health.

This clonotype came up a few times. The CDR3 DNA is TGTGCCAGCAGTTCCCATTTGGACAGGACGACTAACTATGGCTACACCTTC. Its protein product is CASSSHLDRTTNYGYTF. The chain combines TRBV12-3 or TRBV12-4 with TRBJ1-2; TRBD1 agrees at 7 bases. Germline trimming cut 4 bases from V and 0 bases from J; bases unmatched to any gene: 11. The CDR3 runs 17 residues.

This clonotype was observed many times. This chain links TRBV5-1 with TRBJ2-2; no reliable D call. Germline V gene sequence: CDR1 SGHRS, CDR2 YFSETQ. V was clipped by 2 bases and J by 7 bases, with 18 bases between them. This CDR3 is built from 16 residues. Written as DNA, the CDR3 is TGCGCCAGCAGCTTACAAGCCGGACCAGAAGGCGGGGAGCTGTTTTTT. This sequence encodes CASSLQAGPEGGELFF.

In its sample, this clonotype was seen a few times. The rearrangement uses TRBV27 and TRBJ2-7; 8 bases line up with TRBD1. Germline CDR1 MNHEY, CDR2 SMNVEV (reference sequence). With V trimmed by 7 bases and J by 7 bases, 15 bases remained unmatched. The CDR3 is 15 residues long. The CDR3 loop is CASKRQGTLPGEQYV. The CDR3 coding sequence is TGTGCCAGCAAAAGACAGGGGACCCTACCTGGTGAGCAGTACGTC.

The chain uses TRBV20-1 and TRBJ1-1; weak D call: TRBD1 (6 bases). This CDR3 is 12 amino acids long. CDR1 and CDR2 (germline): DFQATT, SNEGSKA (reference sequence). The CDR3 here is CRLTGENTEAFF. DNA of the CDR3: TGCAGGCTGACAGGCGAGAACACTGAAGCTTTCTTT.

This clonotype was observed a few times. The chain carries TRBV20-1 and TRBJ1-2; D remains unclear. The CDR3 is made up of 13 amino acids. CDR1 is DFQATT and CDR2 is SNEGSKA in the germline V gene (reference sequence). V gave up 0 bases and J gave up 4 bases, with 9 bases separating them. The DNA for the CDR3 is TGCAGTGCTAGAGATGCAGGAACCTATGGCTACACCTTC. Amino acid sequence: CSARDAGTYGYTF.

V gene TRBV12-3 or TRBV12-4 combines with J gene TRBJ2-7, with 7 positions matching TRBD1. The CDR3 has 13 residues. J lost 3 bases, V lost 6 bases, and 5 bases had no gene match. CDR3 protein: CASRGQGDYEQYF. The DNA for the CDR3 is TGTGCCAGCAGGGGCCAGGGGGACTACGAGCAGTACTTC.

This CDR3 is CASSREDPRYNEQFF. CDR3 DNA: TGTGCCAGCAGTAGGGAGGACCCACGGTACAATGAGCAGTTCTTC. The chain couples TRBV5-5 to TRBJ2-1; D possibly corresponds to TRBD2 (6 bases). This CDR3 contains 15 residues. Between the trimmed V and J ends, which lost 5 bases and 4 bases, there was a span of 16 bases. The germline V gene encodes CDR1 SGHKS and CDR2 YYEKEE (reference sequence). The full variable domain, rest sourced from reference TRBV5-5 and TRBJ2-1, is DAGVTQSPTHLIKTRGQQVTLRCSPISGHKSVSWYQQVLGQGPQFIFQYYEKEERGRGNFPDRFSARQFPNYSSELNVNALLLGDSALYLCASSREDPRYNEQFFGPGTRLTVL.

This clonotype has a handful of counts. This chain connects TRBV18 to TRBJ2-5; no definite D call. The V end was cut by 3 bases, the J end by 2 bases, with 4 bases between. Germline V gene sequence: CDR1 KGHSH, CDR2 LQKENI. The CDR3 is made up of 12 amino acids. As DNA, the CDR3 is TGTGCCAGCTCACCTGCACAAGAGACCCAGTACTTC. Encoded protein: CASSPAQETQYF.

In its sample, this clonotype was seen many times. This rearrangement joins TRBV7-9 to TRBJ2-1; D remains ambiguous. CDR1 SEHNR and CDR2 FQNEAQ come from the germline V gene (reference sequence). The CDR3 consists of 15 residues. V dropped 2 bases and J dropped 0 bases, with 8 bases sitting between them. The CDR3 bases are TGTGCCAGCAGCTTATCGGAAAGCTCCTACAATGAGCAGTTCTTC. Amino acid sequence: CASSLSESSYNEQFF.

This clonotype was recorded at least ten times. V usage is TRBV28 and J usage is TRBJ2-1; D unclear. Germline-derived CDR1 and CDR2 are MDHEN and SYDVKM. This CDR3 has 14 residues. Deletions cut 5 bases from V and 8 bases from J, with 16 bases between. Here the CDR3 DNA reads TGTGCCAGCAGTCTCTTCAGGCAGGCCGATGAGCAGTTCTTC. Protein: CASSLFRQADEQFF.

V usage is TRBV24-1 and J usage is TRBJ2-3, with TRBD2 matching 8 bases. Per germline, CDR1 KGHDR and CDR2 SFDVKD. The CDR3 has 17 residues. V was clipped by 5 bases and J by 0 bases; unmatched bases: 9. This CDR3 is CATSALGSGASTDTQYF. For the CDR3, the DNA is TGTGCCACCAGTGCCCTGGGTAGCGGGGCCAGCACAGATACGCAGTATTTT.

This clonotype was counted ten times or more. V and J are TRBV28 and TRBJ1-6; D gene ambiguous. The CDR3 has 12 amino acids. Trimming took 6 bases from V and 5 from J, leaving 5 bases between them. Germline V gives CDR1 MDHEN, CDR2 SYDVKM. CDR3 sequence: CASSPNNSPLHF. In DNA, the CDR3 is TGTGCCAGCAGCCCAAATAATTCACCCCTCCACTTT.

J is TRBJ2-1 and V is TRBV12-3 or TRBV12-4, with 8 bases aligning to TRBD2. There are 21 residues in the CDR3. The ends lost 4 bases at V and 0 bases at J; junction bases unmatched: 20. The CDR3, as DNA: TGTGCCAGCAGTTGGGGGGGCGCGGGGGGCCCCATGCACAGCTCCTACAATGAGCAGTTCTTC. It is translated as CASSWGGAGGPMHSSYNEQFF.

The CDR3 spells CASSYGGGDNQPQHF. The CDR3 DNA reads TGTGCCAGCAGCTATGGAGGAGGGGACAATCAGCCCCAGCATTTT. V is TRBV5-6 and J is TRBJ1-5; D perhaps matches TRBD1 (5 bases). Between the trimmed V and J ends, which lost 3 bases and 3 bases, there was a span of 13 bases. This CDR3 region has 15 residues. Germline CDR1 and CDR2: SGHDT and YYEEEE.

The V and J genes are TRBV5-6 and TRBJ2-1; no clear D. V lost 1 base and J 9 bases, leaving 11 bases between the germline ends. This CDR3 is 13 amino acids long. CDR1 and CDR2 (germline): SGHDT, YYEEEE. CDR3 coding DNA: TGTGCCAGCAGCTTGACTACCTATCGTGAGCAGTTCTTC. Translated: CASSLTTYREQFF.

This clonotype came up a few times. The chain couples TRBV20-1 to TRBJ2-7; 13 bases align to TRBD2. With 0 bases clipped from V and 5 bases from J, the junction kept 10 bases outside the gene matches. The CDR3 sequence is 17 residues long. Germline V gene sequence: CDR1 DFQATT, CDR2 SNEGSKA (reference sequence). The CDR3 DNA follows: TGCAGTGCTAGAGATCGACTAGCGGGAGGCTCGCGCGACGAGCAGTACTTC. This gives the protein CSARDRLAGGSRDEQYF.

This sequence joins TRBV5-1 and TRBJ1-2; D is possibly TRBD1 (6 bases). Germline V gene data show CDR1 as SGHRS and CDR2 as YFSETQ. The CDR3 covers 13 residues. V lost 0 bases and J 6 bases, leaving 9 bases between the germline ends. CDR3 sequence reads: CASSLAQGHGYTF. The DNA of the CDR3 is TGCGCCAGCAGCTTGGCTCAGGGGCATGGCTACACCTTC.

This clonotype has a handful of counts. The V call is TRBV28, the J call TRBJ2-4; the D is unclear. The CDR3 runs to 15 residues. V was cut by 5 bases and J by 1 base, with 12 bases left in between. CDR1 is MDHEN and CDR2 is SYDVKM in the germline V gene. The chain's CDR3 is CASSNLKAAKNIQYF. DNA of the CDR3: TGTGCCAGCAGTAACCTTAAGGCGGCCAAAAACATTCAGTACTTC.

This chain uses TRBV4-1 with TRBJ1-3; D not certain. The V and J ends lost 0 bases and 2 bases respectively, with 11 bases between them. This CDR3 comprises 16 residues. Germline values: CDR1 MGHRA, CDR2 YSYEKL. CDR3 DNA: TGCGCCAGCAGCCAAGATAGGAGGTGGACTGGAAACACCATATATTTT. This gives the protein CASSQDRRWTGNTIYF.

CDR3: CASSYRESNTEAFF. The CDR3 bases are TGTGCCAGCAGTTACCGGGAGAGTAACACTGAAGCTTTCTTT. The genes are TRBV12-3 or TRBV12-4 and TRBJ1-1; D is uncertain. The CDR3 runs 14 residues. V was pared by 4 bases and J by 2 bases, with 11 bases between.

Only a few counts were recorded for this clonotype. This chain uses TRBV7-9 with TRBJ1-2; TRBD1 might be the D (5 bases). This CDR3 spans 14 amino acids. CDR1 is SEHNR and CDR2 is FQNEAQ in the germline V gene (reference sequence). Deletions cut 5 bases from V and 0 bases from J, with 10 bases between. The CDR3 DNA sequence: TGTGCCAGCAGCCCCAGGGAAACTAACTATGGCTACACCTTC. It codes for CASSPRETNYGYTF.

This chain joins TRBV7-9 and TRBJ2-7; D assignment may be TRBD1 or TRBD2 (7 bases each). Trimming shortened V by 2 bases and J by 2 bases, and 19 bases separated the two germline ends. This CDR3 spans 17 amino acids. Germline values: CDR1 SEHNR, CDR2 FQNEAQ (reference sequence). The CDR3 DNA follows: TGTGCCAGCAGCTTATGGGGGGGGGACAGTGTAACCTACGAGCAGTACGTC. Translation: CASSLWGGDSVTYEQYV.

This clonotype was observed a handful of times. This sequence joins TRBV4-1 and TRBJ2-5, with D unclear. The CDR3 contains 13 residues. Trimming removed 4 bases from V and 1 base from J, with 7 bases in between. Germline-derived CDR1 and CDR2 are MGHRA and YSYEKL. CDR3 loop: CASSRSTQETQYF. CDR3 in DNA: TGCGCCAGCAGCCGTTCAACCCAAGAGACCCAGTACTTC.

This clonotype turned up a few times. The gene calls are TRBV25-1 and TRBJ2-7; 10 bases line up with TRBD1. V was pared by 1 base and J by 5 bases, with 5 bases of the junction left unmatched. Germline V gene data show CDR1 as MGHDK and CDR2 as SYGVNS. This CDR3 is built from 15 residues. The chain's CDR3 is CASSESWTGGDEQYF. For the CDR3, the DNA is TGTGCCAGCAGTGAATCGTGGACAGGGGGTGACGAGCAGTACTTC.

This clonotype came up many times. CDR3 bases: TGCAGCGCCCGCGGGACTCCCCACACAGATACGCAGTATTTT. Protein: CSARGTPHTDTQYF. V usage is TRBV29-1 and J usage is TRBJ2-3; D possibly corresponds to TRBD2 (6 bases). The V gene lost 7 bases and the J gene lost 2 bases, with 16 bases spanning the gap. The CDR3 is 14 amino acids. From germline, CDR1 is SQVTM and CDR2 ANQGSEA.

In its sample, this clonotype was seen many times. The chain recombines TRBV29-1 with TRBJ2-3; D is unresolved. Per the germline V gene, CDR1 is SQVTM and CDR2 is ANQGSEA. The germline V and J ends were trimmed by 4 bases and 9 bases, with 8 bases remaining between them. This CDR3 has 10 residues. The DNA for the CDR3 is TGCAGCGTTGGTGTGCAGACGCAGTATTTT. Amino acid sequence: CSVGVQTQYF.

There are a few counts of this clonotype. The chain is built from TRBV3-1 and TRBJ2-5; 10 bases are shared with TRBD2. V shed 0 bases, J shed 2 bases, and the junction held 0 bases outside the gene matches. This CDR3 comprises 15 residues. In germline, CDR1 is LGHDT, CDR2 YNNKEL (reference sequence). The CDR3: CASSQELAGQETQYF. DNA of the CDR3: TGTGCCAGCAGCCAAGAACTAGCGGGGCAAGAGACCCAGTACTTC.

Only a few counts were recorded for this clonotype. The chain joins TRBV7-8 to TRBJ1-1; D possibly corresponds to TRBD1 (5 bases). Trimming took off 0 bases at V and 0 bases at J, with 8 bases between the two ends. CDR3 length equals 15 residues. Germline assignment: CDR1 SGHVS and CDR2 FQNEAQ. The CDR3: CASSLARDLNTEAFF. CDR3 in DNA: TGTGCCAGCAGCTTAGCGCGGGACCTGAACACTGAAGCTTTCTTT.

With regard to this clonotype: The junction departs from the called germline gene at one end, perhaps through a read error. The chain links TRBV20-1 to TRBJ2-7, with D perhaps given as TRBD1 or TRBD2 (5 bases each). The CDR3 runs to 14 residues. The germline V gene encodes CDR1 DFQATT and CDR2 SNEGSKA (reference sequence). CDR3 DNA: TGCTGTGCTAGGGGCCGGGACCAGCCCTACGAGCAGTACTTC. It encodes CCARGRDQPYEQYF.